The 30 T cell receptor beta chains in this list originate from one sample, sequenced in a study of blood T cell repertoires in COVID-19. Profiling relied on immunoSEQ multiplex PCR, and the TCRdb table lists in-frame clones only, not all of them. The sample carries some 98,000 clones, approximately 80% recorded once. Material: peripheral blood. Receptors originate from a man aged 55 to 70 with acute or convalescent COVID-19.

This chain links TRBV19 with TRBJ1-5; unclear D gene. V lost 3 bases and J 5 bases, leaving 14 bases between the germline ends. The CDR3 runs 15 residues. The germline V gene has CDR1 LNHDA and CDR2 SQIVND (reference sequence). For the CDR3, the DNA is TGTGCCAGTAGTATGAGGTCAGGCGGGCATCAGCCCCAGCATTTT. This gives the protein CASSMRSGGHQPQHF.

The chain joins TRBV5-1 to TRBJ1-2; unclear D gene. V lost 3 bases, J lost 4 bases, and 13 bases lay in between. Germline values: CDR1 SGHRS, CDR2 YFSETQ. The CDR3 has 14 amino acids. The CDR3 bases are TGCGCCAGCAGCTACAACCCTGCCTCCTATGGCTACACCTTC. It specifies CASSYNPASYGYTF.

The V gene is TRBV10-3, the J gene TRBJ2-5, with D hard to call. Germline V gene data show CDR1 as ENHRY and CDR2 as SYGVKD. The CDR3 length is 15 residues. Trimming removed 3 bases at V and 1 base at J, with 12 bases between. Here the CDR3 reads CAISESQVPQETQYF. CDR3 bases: TGTGCCATCAGTGAATCACAAGTTCCCCAAGAGACCCAGTACTTC.

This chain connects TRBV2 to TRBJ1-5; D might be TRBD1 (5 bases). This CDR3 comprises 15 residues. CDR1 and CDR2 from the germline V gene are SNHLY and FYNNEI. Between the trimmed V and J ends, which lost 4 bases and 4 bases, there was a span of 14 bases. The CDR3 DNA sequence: TGTGCCAGCAGTGTATACAGGAACGGTAATCAGCCCCAGCATTTT. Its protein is CASSVYRNGNQPQHF.

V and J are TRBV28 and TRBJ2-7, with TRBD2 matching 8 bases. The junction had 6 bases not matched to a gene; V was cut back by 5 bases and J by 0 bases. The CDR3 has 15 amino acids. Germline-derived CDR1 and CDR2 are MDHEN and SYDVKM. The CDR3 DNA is TGTGCCAGCAGTCCCCCGGGGGGGGGCTCCTACGAGCAGTACTTC. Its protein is CASSPPGGGSYEQYF.

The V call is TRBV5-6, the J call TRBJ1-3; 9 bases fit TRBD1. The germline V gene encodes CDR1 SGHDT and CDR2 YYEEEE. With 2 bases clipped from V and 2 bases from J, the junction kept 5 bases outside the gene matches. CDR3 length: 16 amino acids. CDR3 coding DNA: TGTGCCAGCAGCTTCATCCGGGACAGGGCTGGAAACACCATATATTTT. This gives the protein CASSFIRDRAGNTIYF.

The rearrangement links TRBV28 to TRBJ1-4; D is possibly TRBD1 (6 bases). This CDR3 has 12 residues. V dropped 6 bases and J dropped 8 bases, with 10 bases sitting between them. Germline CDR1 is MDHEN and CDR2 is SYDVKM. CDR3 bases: TGTGCCAGCAGCTACGACAGGGAAAAACTGTTTTTT. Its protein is CASSYDREKLFF.

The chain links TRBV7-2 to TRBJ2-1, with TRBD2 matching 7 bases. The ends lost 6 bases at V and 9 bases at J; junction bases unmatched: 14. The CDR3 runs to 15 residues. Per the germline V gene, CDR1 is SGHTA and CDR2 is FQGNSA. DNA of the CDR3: TGTGCCAGCAGACCTACCCGCTTCGGGGGGAGTGAGCAGTTCTTC. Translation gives CASRPTRFGGSEQFF.

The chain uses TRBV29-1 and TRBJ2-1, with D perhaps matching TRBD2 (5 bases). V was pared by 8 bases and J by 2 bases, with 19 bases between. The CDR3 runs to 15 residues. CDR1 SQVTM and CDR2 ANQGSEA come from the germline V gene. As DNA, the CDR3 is TGCAGCACCTACCTCCTGGGAGAACCCTACAATGAGCAGTTCTTC. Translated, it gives CSTYLLGEPYNEQFF.

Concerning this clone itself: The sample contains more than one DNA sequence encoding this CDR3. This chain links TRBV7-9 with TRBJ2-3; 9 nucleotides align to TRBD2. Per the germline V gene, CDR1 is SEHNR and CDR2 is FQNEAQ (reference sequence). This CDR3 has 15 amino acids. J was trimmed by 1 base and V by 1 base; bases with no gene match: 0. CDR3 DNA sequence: TGTGCCAGCAGCTTAGGACTAGCGGGCACAGATACGCAGTATTTT. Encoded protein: CASSLGLAGTDTQYF.

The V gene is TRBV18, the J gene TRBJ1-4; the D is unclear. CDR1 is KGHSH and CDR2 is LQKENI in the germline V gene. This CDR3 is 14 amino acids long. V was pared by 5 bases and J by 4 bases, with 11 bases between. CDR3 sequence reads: CASSLNSGNEKLFF. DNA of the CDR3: TGTGCCAGCTCATTGAACAGCGGTAATGAAAAACTGTTTTTT. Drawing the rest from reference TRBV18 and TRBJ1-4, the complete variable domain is NAGVMQNPRHLVRRRGQEARLRCSPMKGHSHVYWYRQLPEEGLKFMVYLQKENIIDESGMPKERFSAEFPKEGPSILRIQQVVRGDSAAYFCASSLNSGNEKLFFGSGTQLSVL.

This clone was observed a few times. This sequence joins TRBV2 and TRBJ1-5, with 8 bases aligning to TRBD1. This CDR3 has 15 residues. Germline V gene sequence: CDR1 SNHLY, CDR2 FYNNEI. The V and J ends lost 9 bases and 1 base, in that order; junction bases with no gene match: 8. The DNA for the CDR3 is TGTGCCAGTAAATTTCAGGGGGCGAGCAATCAGCCCCAGCATTTT. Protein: CASKFQGASNQPQHF.

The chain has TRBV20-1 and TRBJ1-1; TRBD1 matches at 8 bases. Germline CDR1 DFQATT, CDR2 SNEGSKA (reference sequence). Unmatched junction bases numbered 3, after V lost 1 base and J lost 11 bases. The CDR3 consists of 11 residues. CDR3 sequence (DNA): TGCAGTGCTAGAGGGGGACAGGATGCTTTCTTT. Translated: CSARGGQDAFF.

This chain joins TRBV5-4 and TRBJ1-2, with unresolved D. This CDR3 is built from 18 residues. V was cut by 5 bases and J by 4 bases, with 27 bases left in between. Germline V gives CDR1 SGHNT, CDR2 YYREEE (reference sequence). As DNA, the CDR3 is TGTGCCAGCAGTTTGATCTTGTACAACTACCCCGCCACCTATGGCTACACCTTC. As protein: CASSLILYNYPATYGYTF.

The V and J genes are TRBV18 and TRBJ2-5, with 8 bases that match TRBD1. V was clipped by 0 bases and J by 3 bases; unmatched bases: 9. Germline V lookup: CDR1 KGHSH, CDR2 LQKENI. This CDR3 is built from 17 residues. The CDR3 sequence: CASSPPIRDRIEETQYF. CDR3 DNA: TGTGCCAGCTCACCACCTATCCGGGACAGGATAGAAGAGACCCAGTACTTC.

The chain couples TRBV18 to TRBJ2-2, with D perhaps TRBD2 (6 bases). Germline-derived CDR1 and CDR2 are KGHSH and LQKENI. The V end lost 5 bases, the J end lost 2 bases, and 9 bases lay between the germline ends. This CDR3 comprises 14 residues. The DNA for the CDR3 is TGTGCCAGCTCATCAGGACTAAACACCGGGGAGCTGTTTTTT. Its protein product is CASSSGLNTGELFF.

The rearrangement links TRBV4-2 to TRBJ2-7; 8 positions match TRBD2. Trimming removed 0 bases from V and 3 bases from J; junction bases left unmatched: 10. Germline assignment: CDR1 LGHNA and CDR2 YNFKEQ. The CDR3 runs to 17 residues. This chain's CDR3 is CASSQDMLAGGIYEQYF. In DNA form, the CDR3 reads TGTGCCAGCAGCCAAGATATGCTCGCGGGGGGAATCTACGAGCAGTACTTC.

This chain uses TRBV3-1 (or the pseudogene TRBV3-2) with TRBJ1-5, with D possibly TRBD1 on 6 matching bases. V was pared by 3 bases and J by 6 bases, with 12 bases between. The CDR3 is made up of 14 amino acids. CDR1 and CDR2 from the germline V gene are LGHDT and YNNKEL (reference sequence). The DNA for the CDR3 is TGTGCCAGCAGCCAGCAGGGGTCGGGTCAGCCCCAGCATTTT. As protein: CASSQQGSGQPQHF.

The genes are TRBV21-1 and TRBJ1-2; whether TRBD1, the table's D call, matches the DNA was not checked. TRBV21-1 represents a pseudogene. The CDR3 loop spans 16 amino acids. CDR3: CASSKDLQGVDYGYTF. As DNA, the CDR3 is TGTGCCAGCAGCAAAGATCTCCAGGGGGTAGACTATGGCTACACCTTC.

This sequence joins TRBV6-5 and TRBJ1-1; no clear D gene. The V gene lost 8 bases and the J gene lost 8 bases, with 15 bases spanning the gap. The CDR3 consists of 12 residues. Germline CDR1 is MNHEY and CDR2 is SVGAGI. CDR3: CASQRPGVEAFF. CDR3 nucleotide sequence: TGTGCCAGCCAGCGACCCGGAGTAGAAGCTTTCTTT.

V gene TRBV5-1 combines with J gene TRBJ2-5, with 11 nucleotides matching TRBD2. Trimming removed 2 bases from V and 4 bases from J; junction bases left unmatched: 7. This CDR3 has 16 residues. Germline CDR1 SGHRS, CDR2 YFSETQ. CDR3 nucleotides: TGCGCCAGCAGCTTTAATAGCGGGGGGGCCAGAGAGACCCAGTACTTC. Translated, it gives CASSFNSGGARETQYF.

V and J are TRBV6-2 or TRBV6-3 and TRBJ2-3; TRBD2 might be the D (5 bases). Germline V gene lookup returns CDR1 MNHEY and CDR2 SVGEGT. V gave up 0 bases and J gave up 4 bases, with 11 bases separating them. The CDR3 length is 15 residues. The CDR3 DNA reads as TGTGCCAGCAGTTACTCGAGGCTAGCCTCAGATACGCAGTATTTT. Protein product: CASSYSRLASDTQYF.

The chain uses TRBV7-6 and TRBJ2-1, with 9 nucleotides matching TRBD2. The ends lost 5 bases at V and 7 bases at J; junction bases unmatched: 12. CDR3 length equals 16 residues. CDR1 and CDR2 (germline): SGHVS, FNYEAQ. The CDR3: CASSPRSSGAVNEQFF. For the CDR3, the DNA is TGTGCCAGCAGCCCCCGGTCTAGCGGGGCCGTTAATGAGCAGTTCTTC.

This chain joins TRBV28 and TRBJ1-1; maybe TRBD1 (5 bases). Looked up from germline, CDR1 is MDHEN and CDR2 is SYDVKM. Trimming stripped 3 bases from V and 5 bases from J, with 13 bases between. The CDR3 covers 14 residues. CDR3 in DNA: TGTGCCAGCAGTTTTAAAGGGGTTGTGACTGAAGCTTTCTTT. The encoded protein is CASSFKGVVTEAFF. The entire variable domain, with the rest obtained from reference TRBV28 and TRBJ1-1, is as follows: DVKVTQSSRYLVKRTGEKVFLECVQDMDHENMFWYRQDPGLGLRLIYFSYDVKMKEKGDIPEGYSVSREKKERFSLILESASTNQTSMYLCASSFKGVVTEAFFGQGTRLTVV.

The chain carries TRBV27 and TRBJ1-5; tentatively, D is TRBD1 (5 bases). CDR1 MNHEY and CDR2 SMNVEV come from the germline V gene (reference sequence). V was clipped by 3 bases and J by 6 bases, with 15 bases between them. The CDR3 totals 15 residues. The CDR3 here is CASSFRRGTAQPQHF. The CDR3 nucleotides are TGTGCCAGCAGTTTCCGACGGGGGACGGCTCAGCCCCAGCATTTT.

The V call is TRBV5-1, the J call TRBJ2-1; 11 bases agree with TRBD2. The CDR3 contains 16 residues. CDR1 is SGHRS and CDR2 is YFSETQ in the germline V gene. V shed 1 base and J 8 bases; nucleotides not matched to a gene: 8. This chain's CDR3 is CASSLLLAGGRDEQFF. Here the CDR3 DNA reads TGCGCCAGCAGCTTGCTCCTAGCGGGGGGTAGGGATGAGCAGTTCTTC.

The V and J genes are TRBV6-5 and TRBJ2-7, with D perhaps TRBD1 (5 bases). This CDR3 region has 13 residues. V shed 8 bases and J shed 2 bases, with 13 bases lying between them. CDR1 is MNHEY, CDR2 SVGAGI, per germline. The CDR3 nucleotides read TGTGCCAGCCATGTGACAGAGCCCTACGAGCAGTACGTC. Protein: CASHVTEPYEQYV.

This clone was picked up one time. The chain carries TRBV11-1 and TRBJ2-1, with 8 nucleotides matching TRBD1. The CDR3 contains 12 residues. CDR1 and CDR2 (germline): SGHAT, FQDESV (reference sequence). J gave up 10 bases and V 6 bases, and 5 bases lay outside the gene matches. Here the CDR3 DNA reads TGTGCCAGCAGGCCTTACAGGGGGGAGCAGTTCTTC. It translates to CASRPYRGEQFF.

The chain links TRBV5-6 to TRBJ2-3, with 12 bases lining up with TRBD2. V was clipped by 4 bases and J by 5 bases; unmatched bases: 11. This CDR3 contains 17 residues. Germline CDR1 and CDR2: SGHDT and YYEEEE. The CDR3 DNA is TGTGCCAGCAGCCTGTCCAGGGCTAGCGGGGGGGGAGATACGCAGTATTTT. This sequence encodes CASSLSRASGGGDTQYF.

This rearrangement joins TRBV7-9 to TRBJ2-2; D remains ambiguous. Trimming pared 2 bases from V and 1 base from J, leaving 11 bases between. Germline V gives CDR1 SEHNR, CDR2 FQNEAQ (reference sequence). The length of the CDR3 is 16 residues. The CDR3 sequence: CASSLPLWQNTGELFF. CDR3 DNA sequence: TGTGCCAGCAGCTTACCCCTCTGGCAGAACACCGGGGAGCTGTTTTTT.